This T cell receptor (beta chain) was documented in a study of T cell responses to AZD1222 COVID-19 vaccine. In the study overall: Second-dose groups at about 4 or about 12 weeks were pooled.

The CDR3 is 16 amino acids. Trimming removed 6 bases from V and 7 bases from J; junction bases left unmatched: 12. CDR1 and CDR2 from the germline V gene are ENHRY and SYGVKD. Libraries were prepared by immunoSEQ multiplex PCR; TCRdb keeps only in-frame clonotypes and omits some of them. The table records about 110,000 clones, around 87% of them present only once. Study-wide results and limits: Just six AZD1222 recipients tested seropositive at baseline. Regions left unmutated in variants are reportedly the target of nearly half of spike-specific TCRs. Females outnumbered males among donors, who were mostly white British; clonal diversity was possibly underestimated.

With regard to this clone: Antigen unknown.

The TCR comes from an adult in good health. The gene calls are TRBV10-3 and TRBJ2-5, with 12 bases identical to TRBD2. The input for sequencing was peripheral blood, taken on day 0 of AZD1222 vaccination. The CDR3 nucleotides read TGTGCCATCAGCGCGACTAGCGGGAGTATTTGGGGGACCCAGTACTTC. This codes for CAISATSGSIWGTQYF.